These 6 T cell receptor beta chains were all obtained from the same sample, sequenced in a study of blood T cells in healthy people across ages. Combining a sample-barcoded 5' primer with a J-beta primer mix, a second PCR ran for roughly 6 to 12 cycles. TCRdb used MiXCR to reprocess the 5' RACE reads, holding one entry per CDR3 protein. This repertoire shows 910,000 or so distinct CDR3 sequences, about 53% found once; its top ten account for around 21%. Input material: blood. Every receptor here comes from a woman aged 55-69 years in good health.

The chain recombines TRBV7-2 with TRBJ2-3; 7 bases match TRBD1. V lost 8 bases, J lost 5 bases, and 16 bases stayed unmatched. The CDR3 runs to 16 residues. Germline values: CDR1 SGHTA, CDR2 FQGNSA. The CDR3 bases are TGTGCCAGCGGTCTTTCAGGGCGAGGGGGCGTAGATACGCAGTATTTT. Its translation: CASGLSGRGGVDTQYF. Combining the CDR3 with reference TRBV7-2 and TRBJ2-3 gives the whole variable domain GAGVSQSPSNKVTEKGKDVELRCDPISGHTALYWYRQSLGQGLEFLIYFQGNSAPDKSGLPSDRFSAERTGGSVSTLTIQRTQQEDSAVYLCASGLSGRGGVDTQYFGPGTRLTVL.

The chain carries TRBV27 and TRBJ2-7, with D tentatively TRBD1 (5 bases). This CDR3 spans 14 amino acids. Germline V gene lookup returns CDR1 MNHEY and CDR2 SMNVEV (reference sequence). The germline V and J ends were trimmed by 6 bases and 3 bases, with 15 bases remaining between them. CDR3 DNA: TGTGCCAGCAGATACTCGACAGCGCGCTACGAGCAGTACTTC. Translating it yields CASRYSTARYEQYF.

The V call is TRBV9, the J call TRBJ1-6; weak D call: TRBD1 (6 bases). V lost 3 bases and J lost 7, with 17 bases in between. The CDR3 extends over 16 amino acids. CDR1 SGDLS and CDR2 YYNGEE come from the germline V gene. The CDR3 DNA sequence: TGTGCCAGCAGCGCCAAGGGGGGCCCTGGAAATTCACCCCTCCACTTT. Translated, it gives CASSAKGGPGNSPLHF.

The CDR3 region has the DNA TGTGCCAGCAGCCATCATGGGACAGGCACCTACGAGCAGTACTTC. Its translation is CASSHHGTGTYEQYF. This chain links TRBV12-3 or TRBV12-4 with TRBJ2-7; TRBD1 agrees at 8 bases. The CDR3 runs 15 residues. Losses at the gene ends were 6 bases for V and 2 bases for J; bases not matched to a gene: 9.

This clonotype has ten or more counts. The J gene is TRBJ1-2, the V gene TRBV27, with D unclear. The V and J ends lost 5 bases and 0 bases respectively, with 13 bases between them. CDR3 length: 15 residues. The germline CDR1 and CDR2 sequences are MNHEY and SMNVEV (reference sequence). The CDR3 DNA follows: TGTGCCAGCAGTACCACCCAGCATGCTAACTATGGCTACACCTTC. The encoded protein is CASSTTQHANYGYTF.

The CDR3 spells CASSITGGGEQFF. Written as DNA, the CDR3 is TGCGCCAGCAGCATCACAGGGGGTGGTGAGCAGTTCTTC. V is TRBV5-1 and J is TRBJ2-1; 8 nucleotides agree with TRBD1. The CDR3 is 13 amino acids. Germline lookup yields CDR1 SGHRS and CDR2 YFSETQ. Trimming cost V 4 bases and J 9 bases; bases outside gene matches: 6. Variable domain in full (rest from reference TRBV5-1 and TRBJ2-1): KAGVTQTPRYLIKTRGQQVTLSCSPISGHRSVSWYQQTPGQGLQFLFEYFSETQRNKGNFPGRFSGRQFSNSRSEMNVSTLELGDSALYLCASSITGGGEQFFGPGTRLTVL.